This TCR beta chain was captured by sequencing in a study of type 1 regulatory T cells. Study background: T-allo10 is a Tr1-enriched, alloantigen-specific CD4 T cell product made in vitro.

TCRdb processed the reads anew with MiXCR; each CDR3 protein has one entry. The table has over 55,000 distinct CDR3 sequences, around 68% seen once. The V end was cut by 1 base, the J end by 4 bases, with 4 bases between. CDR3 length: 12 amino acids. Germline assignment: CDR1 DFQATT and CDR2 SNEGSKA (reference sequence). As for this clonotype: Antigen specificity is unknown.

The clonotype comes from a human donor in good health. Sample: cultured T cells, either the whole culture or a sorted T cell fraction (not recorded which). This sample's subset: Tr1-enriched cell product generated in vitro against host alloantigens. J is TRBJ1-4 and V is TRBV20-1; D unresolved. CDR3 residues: CSARGGNEKLFF. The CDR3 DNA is TGCAGTGCTAGAGGGGGTAATGAAAAACTGTTTTTT.